Here is one T cell receptor (beta chain) with its context. The V end lost 2 bases, the J end lost 7 bases, and 8 bases lay between the germline ends. The CDR3 sequence is 12 residues long. The data originate from a study of blood T cell repertoires in COVID-19. About the research overall: Samples came from the United States, Italy and Spain, spanning acute and convalescent COVID-19. From T cells, B-cell-depleted T cells, or PBMCs came the material, which was cDNA or gDNA.

Sequencing used immunoSEQ multiplex PCR; TCRdb keeps in-frame clones, though not all of them. The sample lists 110,000 to 150,000 clones, about 77% occurring once. The J gene is TRBJ2-5, the V gene TRBV12-3 or TRBV12-4; D perhaps matches TRBD1 (5 bases). The sample was peripheral blood. This sequence originates from a man in his sixties with acute or convalescent COVID-19. CDR3 DNA: TGTGCCAGCAGTTTACAAGGGGTGACCCAGTACTTC. Its translation is CASSLQGVTQYF.